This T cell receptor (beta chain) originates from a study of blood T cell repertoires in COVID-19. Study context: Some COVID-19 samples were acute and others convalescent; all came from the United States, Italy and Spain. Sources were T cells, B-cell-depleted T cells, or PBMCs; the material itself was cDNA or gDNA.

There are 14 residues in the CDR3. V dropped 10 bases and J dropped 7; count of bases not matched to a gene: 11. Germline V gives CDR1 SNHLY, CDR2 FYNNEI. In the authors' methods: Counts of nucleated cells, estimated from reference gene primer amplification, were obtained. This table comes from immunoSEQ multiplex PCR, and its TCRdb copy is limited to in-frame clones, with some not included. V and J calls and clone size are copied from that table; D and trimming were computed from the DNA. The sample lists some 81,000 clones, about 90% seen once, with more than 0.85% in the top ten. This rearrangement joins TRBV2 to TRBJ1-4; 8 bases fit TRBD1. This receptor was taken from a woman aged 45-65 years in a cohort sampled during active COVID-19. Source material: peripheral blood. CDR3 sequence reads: CATSPQGGSEKLFF. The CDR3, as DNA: TGTGCCACCTCCCCACAGGGGGGAAGTGAAAAACTGTTTTTT.